Each of the 25 T cell receptor beta chains below was sequenced from the same sample in a study of T-cell memory formation after mild COVID-19. TCRdb re-analysed the 5' RACE reads in MiXCR, keeping a single row per CDR3 protein. The table has 200,000 or so distinct CDR3 sequences, 16% seen once. The sample consisted of PBMCs or a T cell subset sorted from them (not recorded which). These receptors were taken from an adult woman who had mild COVID-19 (a few samples of this study predate the infection). Cell type and time point are not known.

J is TRBJ1-1 and V is TRBV7-9, with D possibly matching TRBD1 (6 bases). V lost 5 bases to trimming and J lost 3 bases, with 16 bases between them. The CDR3 totals 15 residues. Germline V gene sequence: CDR1 SEHNR, CDR2 FQNEAQ (reference sequence). This chain's CDR3 is CASSPSQGTHTEAFF. The CDR3 nucleotides are TGTGCCAGCAGCCCCTCCCAGGGGACCCACACTGAAGCTTTCTTT.

The chain is built from TRBV7-2 and TRBJ1-2; 8 bases align to TRBD1. From germline, CDR1 is SGHTA and CDR2 FQGNSA. The ends lost 5 bases at V and 7 bases at J; junction bases unmatched: 6. The CDR3 has 13 amino acids. The CDR3 DNA reads as TGTGCCAGCAGCCCTGGACAGGGAGGTGGCTACACCTTC. Protein product: CASSPGQGGGYTF.

The table lists this clonotype with many counts. The chain recombines TRBV6-5 with TRBJ1-2; no reliable D call. Germline-derived CDR1 and CDR2 are MNHEY and SVGAGI. The CDR3 contains 13 residues. Trimming cost V 0 bases and J 8 bases, with 10 bases left between them. CDR3 DNA sequence: TGTGCCAGCAGTTACTCAGCCGGGTACGGCTACACCTTC. Protein product: CASSYSAGYGYTF.

Only a few counts were recorded for this clonotype. The chain joins TRBV27 to TRBJ1-1; TRBD1 aligns across 8 bases. Germline CDR1 is MNHEY and CDR2 is SMNVEV (reference sequence). The V gene end was trimmed by 0 bases and the J gene end by 1 base; junction bases not matched to a gene: 10. The CDR3 is made up of 18 amino acids. In DNA form, the CDR3 reads TGTGCCAGCAGTTTATCTTCCGCAGGGGGCAGGGGGAACACTGAAGCTTTCTTT. This codes for CASSLSSAGGRGNTEAFF.

This clonotype was seen more than once but under ten times. The rearrangement links TRBV7-8 to TRBJ1-1; possible D gene TRBD1, 5 bases. Trimming took off 1 base at V and 4 bases at J, with 10 bases between the two ends. The CDR3 has 14 amino acids. Germline V gene sequence: CDR1 SGHVS, CDR2 FQNEAQ. Written as DNA, the CDR3 is TGTGCCAGCAGCTTAGGCAGGGTAGCCACTGAAGCTTTCTTT. It encodes CASSLGRVATEAFF. The variable domain in full, with the rest retrieved from reference TRBV7-8 and TRBJ1-1, is GAGVSQSPRYKVAKRGQDVALRCDPISGHVSLFWYQQALGQGPEFLTYFQNEAQLDKSGLPSDRFFAERPEGSVSTLKIQRTQQEDSAVYLCASSLGRVATEAFFGQGTRLTVV.

This chain connects TRBV6-5 to TRBJ2-5; TRBD1 might be the D (6 bases). V was cut by 2 bases and J by 5 bases, with 15 bases left in between. The CDR3 spans 15 residues. Germline V lookup: CDR1 MNHEY, CDR2 SVGAGI. The CDR3 nucleotides are TGTGCCAGCAGTTACGGGACATCTAGGATGGAGACCCAGTACTTC. Translation: CASSYGTSRMETQYF.

The chain has TRBV6-5 and TRBJ1-4; D is unclear. CDR3 length: 14 amino acids. V was pared by 6 bases and J by 2 bases, with 10 bases between. The germline V gene encodes CDR1 MNHEY and CDR2 SVGAGI. The CDR3 region has the DNA TGTGCCAGCAGACGACCGGCGACTAATGAAAAACTGTTTTTT. This sequence encodes CASRRPATNEKLFF.

This clonotype was recorded a few times. The genes are TRBV5-1 and TRBJ2-7, with a possible D match to TRBD2 (5 bases). This CDR3 has 15 amino acids. Trimming cost V 0 bases and J 3 bases, with 13 bases left between them. The germline V gene has CDR1 SGHRS and CDR2 YFSETQ. The CDR3 reads CASSLEASLIYEQYF. Here the CDR3 DNA reads TGCGCCAGCAGCTTGGAAGCTAGCTTGATCTACGAGCAGTACTTC.

Only a few counts were recorded for this clonotype. V gene TRBV29-1 combines with J gene TRBJ2-7; TRBD1 matches 7 bases. In germline, CDR1 is SQVTM, CDR2 ANQGSEA. V was clipped by 3 bases and J by 5 bases; unmatched bases: 10. The CDR3 loop spans 14 amino acids. CDR3 sequence (DNA): TGCAGCGTTGATATCCGGGACAGAGGAGACGAGCAGTACTTC. Encoded protein: CSVDIRDRGDEQYF.

This rearrangement joins TRBV29-1 to TRBJ1-1; the D gene is possibly TRBD1 (6 bases). CDR3 length: 13 residues. V was pared by 0 bases and J by 6 bases, with 11 bases between. The germline V gene encodes CDR1 SQVTM and CDR2 ANQGSEA. This CDR3 is CSVEESRGSEAFF. The CDR3 DNA reads as TGCAGCGTTGAAGAGTCCAGGGGTTCTGAAGCTTTCTTT.

This rearrangement joins TRBV7-8 to TRBJ2-7, with 7 bases aligning to TRBD2. Germline V gene sequence: CDR1 SGHVS, CDR2 FQNEAQ. This CDR3 comprises 13 residues. The J segment lost 3 bases and the V segment lost 2 bases, leaving 1 base of the junction unmatched. DNA for the CDR3: TGTGCCAGCAGCTTACAGCGGGACTACGAGCAGTACTTC. This translates into CASSLQRDYEQYF.

This clonotype was counted between two and nine times. The CDR3, as DNA: TGTGCCAGCAGGAAACGGACCTCGCCCGCGAACGGGGCCTCTGGGGCCAACGTCCTGACTTTC. Translated, it gives CASRKRTSPANGASGANVLTF. The gene calls are TRBV2 and TRBJ2-6, with D tentatively TRBD1 or TRBD2 (5 bases each). The CDR3 runs to 21 residues. The V gene lost 6 bases and the J gene lost 0 bases, with 27 bases spanning the gap. From germline, CDR1 is SNHLY and CDR2 FYNNEI.

This clonotype was counted only a few times. The V and J genes are TRBV5-1 and TRBJ1-2; D not resolved. Trimming left V 2 bases short and J 4 bases short, with 12 bases between. CDR1 is SGHRS and CDR2 is YFSETQ in the germline V gene. This CDR3 contains 14 residues. The CDR3 coding sequence is TGCGCCAGCAGCTTTAATGCTGGGAGCTATGGCTACACCTTC. Its translation is CASSFNAGSYGYTF.

This clonotype was detected only a few times. The rearrangement uses TRBV10-3 and TRBJ1-2, with TRBD1 matching over 7 bases. From germline, CDR1 is ENHRY and CDR2 SYGVKD. The CDR3 runs 14 residues. V was pared by 10 bases and J by 2 bases, with 10 bases of the junction left unmatched. CDR3 protein: CASTPSTGNYGYTF. The CDR3 nucleotides are TGTGCCAGCACCCCTTCGACAGGGAACTATGGCTACACCTTC.

This clonotype was found a few times. This sequence joins TRBV19 and TRBJ2-3; 7 bases align to TRBD2. The V gene end was trimmed by 5 bases and the J gene end by 1 base; junction bases not matched to a gene: 12. This CDR3 is 17 amino acids long. Germline lookup yields CDR1 LNHDA and CDR2 SQIVND (reference sequence). CDR3 DNA sequence: TGTGCCAGTAGTGCGCAGGGCGGGAGTGTAGGCACAGATACGCAGTATTTT. Amino acids: CASSAQGGSVGTDTQYF.

This clonotype was counted many times. V and J are TRBV3-1 and TRBJ2-3; 9 bases match TRBD1. The CDR3 length is 16 residues. With 2 bases clipped from V and 4 bases from J, the junction kept 7 bases outside the gene matches. Germline V gene lookup returns CDR1 LGHDT and CDR2 YNNKEL (reference sequence). DNA of the CDR3: TGTGCCAGCAGCCAAAGGATCACAGGGGGCGCAGATACGCAGTATTTT. Translating gives CASSQRITGGADTQYF.

About this clonotype: The junction and the germline gene differ at one end; a read error may be behind it. The chain links TRBV7-7 to TRBJ2-5; 12 bases are shared with TRBD2. CDR3 length: 15 residues. The germline V gene encodes CDR1 SSHAT and CDR2 FNYEAQ (reference sequence). Here the CDR3 DNA reads TGTGCTAGCAGCTACCTGGGACTAGCGGGAGAGACCCAGTACTTC. Encoded protein: CASSYLGLAGETQYF.

This sequence joins TRBV20-1 and TRBJ2-1, with 12 bases fitting TRBD2. V gave up 4 bases and J gave up 0 bases; unmatched junction bases: 10. Per germline, CDR1 DFQATT and CDR2 SNEGSKA (reference sequence). The CDR3 contains 18 residues. This CDR3 is CSATRTSGILSSYNEQFF. DNA for the CDR3: TGCAGTGCTACCAGGACTAGCGGGATCTTAAGCTCCTACAATGAGCAGTTCTTC.

This sequence joins TRBV9 and TRBJ1-3, with 7 bases aligning to TRBD1. The CDR3 length is 14 residues. V gave up 4 bases and J gave up 3 bases; unmatched junction bases: 4. CDR1 and CDR2 (germline): SGDLS, YYNGEE. The CDR3: CASSLQGYGNTIYF. CDR3 coding DNA: TGTGCCAGCAGCCTACAGGGGTATGGAAACACCATATATTTT.

The chain has TRBV20-1 and TRBJ2-1; 11 nucleotides line up with TRBD2. The CDR3 loop spans 15 amino acids. Germline lookup yields CDR1 DFQATT and CDR2 SNEGSKA (reference sequence). The ends lost 5 bases at V and 8 bases at J; junction bases unmatched: 11. As DNA, the CDR3 is TGCAGTGCTTCGCGACTAGCGGGGTTGGGGGATGAGCAGTTCTTC. Translating gives CSASRLAGLGDEQFF.

V and J are TRBV27 and TRBJ1-5; a possible D gene is TRBD1 (5 bases). The germline V gene has CDR1 MNHEY and CDR2 SMNVEV (reference sequence). This CDR3 spans 14 amino acids. The ends were cut back, 5 bases at V and 4 bases at J, with 12 bases in the middle. The CDR3 here is CASSPSGPNQPQHF. The CDR3 DNA reads TGTGCCAGCAGTCCGTCGGGACCAAATCAGCCCCAGCATTTT.

The rearrangement uses TRBV5-4 and TRBJ2-1; 8 nucleotides line up with TRBD1. This CDR3 has 14 residues. Germline V gene data show CDR1 as SGHNT and CDR2 as YYREEE (reference sequence). Trimming at V came to 2 bases and at J to 7 bases, leaving 5 bases not matched to a gene. The CDR3 DNA is TGTGCCAGCAGCTTACGGACAGGGAATAATGAGCAGTTCTTC. Translating it yields CASSLRTGNNEQFF.

This sequence joins TRBV7-9 and TRBJ2-5, with D tentatively TRBD2 (6 bases). Looked up from germline, CDR1 is SEHNR and CDR2 is FQNEAQ (reference sequence). The CDR3 is made up of 14 amino acids. Between the trimmed V and J ends, which lost 3 bases and 3 bases, there was a span of 11 bases. The CDR3 nucleotides are TGTGCCAGCAGCTTTTGGGGACTGAAAGAGACCCAGTACTTC. It yields the protein CASSFWGLKETQYF.

The chain combines TRBV6-5 with TRBJ2-1; unclear D gene. V was pared by 0 bases and J by 4 bases, with 13 bases between. CDR1 and CDR2 (germline): MNHEY, SVGAGI. The CDR3 extends over 16 amino acids. The CDR3: CASSYSGKGLYNEQFF. The CDR3 DNA follows: TGTGCCAGCAGTTACTCGGGCAAGGGCCTGTACAATGAGCAGTTCTTC.

The gene calls are TRBV30 and TRBJ1-4; weak D call: TRBD1 (5 bases). In germline, CDR1 is GTSNPN, CDR2 SVGIG (reference sequence). V dropped 1 base and J dropped 7 bases, with 10 bases sitting between them. The CDR3 has 13 amino acids. CDR3 in DNA: TGTGCCTGGAGTGAACAGGCGGGTGAAAAACTGTTTTTT. Protein: CAWSEQAGEKLFF.